The following is a T cell receptor (beta chain) sequence with its context. What it binds is not known. The identical CDR3 is also encoded by other nucleotide sequences in the sample. Once extracted for a subset, genomic DNA was divided evenly among several immunoSEQ plates. Only in-frame clones appear in the TCRdb table, and some are missing; sequencing was by immunoSEQ multiplex PCR. The sample shows around 610,000 clones, about 95% of them seen only once. The germline V gene encodes CDR1 MNHEY and CDR2 SMNVEV (reference sequence). Trimming removed 5 bases from V and 3 bases from J; junction bases left unmatched: 4. This CDR3 spans 13 amino acids. CD45RO-negative, CCR7-selected cells formed the naive CD8 fraction, which excluded terminally differentiated effector memory CD45RA+ cells. These data come from a study of shared clonotypes between healthy human individuals. Study results and caveats: Estimated clonotype richness was generally higher in naive than memory subsets.

The chain is built from TRBV27 and TRBJ2-7; 7 positions agree with TRBD1. This clonotype was obtained from a woman in her twenties or thirties in good health. Sequencing was performed on naive CD8+ T cells sorted from blood. Written as DNA, the CDR3 is TGTGCCAGCAGTCACGGGACAGACTACGAGCAGTACTTC. It yields the protein CASSHGTDYEQYF.